Listed here are 20 T cell receptor beta chains from one sample, sequenced in a study of cytomegalovirus exposure and HLA in healthy donors. Primers for the PCR totalled 60 Vbeta and 13 Jbeta. Some clones are missing from TCRdb's copy, which holds only in-frame ones; the method was immunoSEQ multiplex PCR. This table holds 150,000 or so clones, around four fifths found once. Sequencing was performed on PBMCs. These receptors all stem from a woman between 45 and 60 years old in good health and CMV-seropositive.

The rearrangement links TRBV4-3 to TRBJ2-7; possible D gene TRBD1, 5 bases. Germline-derived CDR1 and CDR2 are LGHNA and YSLEER. The CDR3 is 15 amino acids. Trimming removed 0 bases from V and 3 bases from J, with 12 bases in between. CDR3 sequence: CASSQEPTEIYEQYF. In nucleotides, the CDR3 is TGCGCCAGCAGCCAAGAACCGACAGAGATCTACGAGCAGTACTTC.

The chain couples TRBV6-4 to TRBJ1-2, with 7 bases fitting TRBD1. With 4 bases clipped from V and 8 bases from J, the junction kept 13 bases outside the gene matches. The CDR3 totals 15 residues. Germline assignment: CDR1 MRHNA and CDR2 SNTAGT. For the CDR3, the DNA is TGTGCCAGCAGTGTCCGACCGGGACAGAATTTCGGCTACACCTTC. This translates into CASSVRPGQNFGYTF.

The table lists this clone with a few counts. The chain has TRBV13 and TRBJ2-4; D is perhaps TRBD2 (5 bases). The CDR3 sequence is 11 residues long. Germline loops: CDR1 PRHDT, CDR2 FYEKMQ (reference sequence). V was shortened by 5 bases and J by 9 bases, with 8 bases between the two germline ends. CDR3 amino acids: CASSREGIQYF. The CDR3 bases are TGTGCCAGCAGCCGAGAGGGCATTCAGTACTTC.

The chain is built from TRBV27 and TRBJ2-1; possible D gene TRBD1, 5 bases. Trimming left V 7 bases short and J 10 bases short, with 20 bases between. This CDR3 is 14 amino acids long. CDR1 and CDR2 from the germline V gene are MNHEY and SMNVEV (reference sequence). CDR3 loop: CASNKRLGQGEQFF. In nucleotides, the CDR3 is TGTGCCAGCAATAAAAGGTTAGGACAAGGGGAGCAGTTCTTC.

The CDR3 DNA follows: TGCGCCAGCAGCCAATCGGTAGTCTACAATGAGCAGTTCTTC. Its protein product is CASSQSVVYNEQFF. The genes are TRBV4-3 and TRBJ2-1; no firm D call. The germline V gene encodes CDR1 LGHNA and CDR2 YSLEER. The CDR3 is made up of 14 amino acids. V was trimmed by 2 bases and J by 3 bases, leaving 8 bases between them.

This chain links TRBV5-4 with TRBJ2-7; a weak D match, TRBD2 (5 bases). V was trimmed by 2 bases and J by 0 bases, leaving 18 bases between them. The CDR3 is made up of 17 amino acids. The germline V gene encodes CDR1 SGHNT and CDR2 YYREEE (reference sequence). In nucleotides, the CDR3 is TGTGCCAGCAGCTTTACACGGGGAGCCGGTCACTCCTACGAGCAGTACTTC. Amino acids: CASSFTRGAGHSYEQYF.

The V call is TRBV19, the J call TRBJ1-1, with 10 bases lining up with TRBD1. Germline CDR1 is LNHDA and CDR2 is SQIVND (reference sequence). This CDR3 is 13 amino acids long. With V trimmed by 6 bases and J by 6 bases, 4 bases remained unmatched. The CDR3, as DNA: TGTGCCAGTAGGAAGACAGGGGGCGCTGAAGCTTTCTTT. Encoded protein: CASRKTGGAEAFF.

This clone has a handful of counts. The chain joins TRBV18 to TRBJ1-1; 10 bases line up with TRBD1. The V gene's germline CDR1 is KGHSH and CDR2 LQKENI. CDR3 length: 19 residues. The V segment lost 2 bases and the J segment 1 base; nucleotides outside the gene matches: 13. CDR3 sequence: CASSPTMTGGVGKNTEAFF. For the CDR3, the DNA is TGTGCCAGCTCACCAACTATGACAGGGGGCGTAGGTAAGAACACTGAAGCTTTCTTT.

The chain joins TRBV28 to TRBJ1-2; D uncertain. This CDR3 region has 12 residues. The V end was cut by 8 bases, the J end by 0 bases, with 7 bases between. Germline values: CDR1 MDHEN, CDR2 SYDVKM. CDR3 DNA sequence: TGTGCCAGCGGCAGGCCTAACTATGGCTACACCTTC. Translating gives CASGRPNYGYTF.

The chain couples TRBV6-5 to TRBJ1-1; D uncertain. The CDR3 covers 13 residues. Trimming removed 10 bases from V and 3 bases from J, with 15 bases in between. In germline, CDR1 is MNHEY, CDR2 SVGAGI. The CDR3 nucleotides read TGTGCCACCATGACCCCAGGATACACTGAAGCTTTCTTT. Translating it yields CATMTPGYTEAFF.

The CDR3 DNA reads as TGTGCCAGCAGCCAACACGCCGGGACAGAGGAAAGCAATGAGCAGTTCTTC. The encoded protein is CASSQHAGTEESNEQFF. This chain joins TRBV4-2 and TRBJ2-1, with 7 nucleotides matching TRBD1. CDR1 is LGHNA and CDR2 is YNFKEQ in the germline V gene. The CDR3 is 17 amino acids. The V gene end was trimmed by 2 bases and the J gene end by 6 bases; junction bases not matched to a gene: 13.

The chain carries TRBV30 and TRBJ1-1, with 8 bases that match TRBD1. This CDR3 contains 11 residues. CDR1 is GTSNPN, CDR2 SVGIG, per germline (reference sequence). With 5 bases clipped from V and 10 bases from J, the junction kept 6 bases outside the gene matches. CDR3 nucleotides: TGTGCCTGGCTGACCGGGACAGGAGCTTTCTTT. Translated: CAWLTGTGAFF.

This clone was seen only once. The rearrangement joins TRBV27 to TRBJ1-1; the D gene is possibly TRBD1 (5 bases). Germline values: CDR1 MNHEY, CDR2 SMNVEV (reference sequence). The CDR3 consists of 14 residues. The ends were cut back, 1 base at V and 4 bases at J, with 10 bases in the middle. This CDR3 reads CASSLYRYGTEAFF. CDR3 nucleotide sequence: TGTGCCAGCAGTTTATACAGGTACGGCACTGAAGCTTTCTTT.

The sample holds one count of this clone. The chain carries TRBV5-1 and TRBJ2-3, with 15 nucleotides matching TRBD2. Per germline, CDR1 SGHRS and CDR2 YFSETQ. The CDR3 is 17 residues long. Trimming cost V 1 base and J 7 bases; bases outside gene matches: 7. The CDR3 loop reads CASSLRTSGRELNTQYF. As DNA, the CDR3 is TGCGCCAGCAGCTTGCGGACTAGCGGGAGGGAGTTAAATACGCAGTATTTT.

The rearrangement uses TRBV9 and TRBJ2-7, with TRBD1 identical over 7 bases. Germline V gene lookup returns CDR1 SGDLS and CDR2 YYNGEE. The CDR3 is made up of 15 amino acids. The V segment lost 5 bases and the J segment 3 bases; nucleotides outside the gene matches: 11. The CDR3 sequence: CASSKSGTVNYEQYF. The CDR3 DNA reads TGTGCCAGCAGTAAATCCGGGACAGTCAACTACGAGCAGTACTTC.

The J gene is TRBJ2-2, the V gene TRBV11-2; a possible D gene is TRBD2 (6 bases). Germline-derived CDR1 and CDR2 are SGHAT and FQNNGV. The CDR3 runs 16 residues. Between the trimmed V and J ends, which lost 5 bases and 3 bases, there was a span of 16 bases. The CDR3: CASSRGRSGHTGELFF. CDR3 DNA sequence: TGTGCCAGCAGCCGGGGGAGGAGTGGACACACCGGGGAGCTGTTTTTT.

The chain joins TRBV11-1 to TRBJ2-1; weak D call: TRBD1 (6 bases). Germline V gene lookup returns CDR1 SGHAT and CDR2 FQDESV (reference sequence). CDR3 length equals 14 residues. V was clipped by 6 bases and J by 6 bases, with 15 bases between them. CDR3 sequence (DNA): TGTGCCAGCAGGACAAAATGGACAGTCAATGAGCAGTTCTTC. Encoded protein: CASRTKWTVNEQFF.

This clone appeared once. The rearrangement links TRBV19 to TRBJ1-5; D is possibly TRBD1 (5 bases). This CDR3 has 12 amino acids. Trimming removed 11 bases from V and 7 bases from J, with 15 bases in between. Germline V gene data show CDR1 as LNHDA and CDR2 as SQIVND (reference sequence). The CDR3 DNA reads TGTGCCGGCGGGGCGTTTAGGCAGCCCCAGCATTTT. This translates into CAGGAFRQPQHF.

The V call is TRBV5-1, the J call TRBJ2-1; a weak D match, TRBD1 (5 bases). Germline lookup yields CDR1 SGHRS and CDR2 YFSETQ. The CDR3 has 16 amino acids. With 1 base removed from V and 0 bases from J, the gap between germline ends came to 11 bases. CDR3 residues: CASSLSTEISYNEQFF. Here the CDR3 DNA reads TGCGCCAGCAGCTTGTCGACAGAAATCTCCTACAATGAGCAGTTCTTC.

V and J are TRBV5-1 and TRBJ2-4; D gene uncertain. The V and J ends lost 0 bases and 8 bases respectively, with 12 bases between them. The CDR3 is 14 amino acids. The germline CDR1 and CDR2 sequences are SGHRS and YFSETQ. CDR3 region: CASSLDLQTHIQYF. CDR3 coding DNA: TGCGCCAGCAGCTTGGACCTACAGACACACATTCAGTACTTC. The full variable domain, rest sourced from reference TRBV5-1 and TRBJ2-4, is KAGVTQTPRYLIKTRGQQVTLSCSPISGHRSVSWYQQTPGQGLQFLFEYFSETQRNKGNFPGRFSGRQFSNSRSEMNVSTLELGDSALYLCASSLDLQTHIQYFGAGTRLSVL.